These T cell receptor beta chains were read from a single sample in a study of cytomegalovirus exposure and HLA in healthy donors. The table came from immunoSEQ multiplex PCR; TCRdb's copy has only in-frame clones and leaves some out. The table records around 100,000 clones, more than 70% of them present only once. Sequencing used PBMCs. The receptors come from a male donor in good health and CMV-seropositive. Both conserved end residues are part of each CDR3. Each record gives: clone size, J gene, V gene, D gene, CDR3 DNA, CDR3 protein. A D gene is named only where the DNA matches it firmly. Where a row states a size, it is once, few, many or the class of an expanded clone; other rows omit it.

>-|TRBJ1-1|TRBV7-6|TRBD1
TGTGCCAGCAGCCCGTCGGGACAGTACACTGAAGCTTTCTTT
CASSPSGQYTEAFF
>-|TRBJ2-7|TRBV28|TRBD1
TGTGCCCGCAGGGGGAGCAACGAGCAGTACTTC
CARRGSNEQYF
>-|TRBJ2-7|TRBV2|TRBD1
TGTGCCAGCAGTGTTGAGACAGGGGGCGAGCAGTACTTC
CASSVETGGEQYF
>-|TRBJ1-3|TRBV6-6|TRBD1
TGTGCCAGCAGTTACTCGGTGGACAGGGCGGGCAACACCATATATTTT
CASSYSVDRAGNTIYF
>-|TRBJ2-3|TRBV5-1|-
TGCGCCAGCAGCTTGCGTCCAGAAGACACAGATACGCAGTATTTT
CASSLRPEDTDTQYF
>-|TRBJ2-7|TRBV25-1|TRBD1
TGTGTCACCGGGACAGGGCTCTACGAGCAGTACTTC
CVTGTGLYEQYF
>few|TRBJ2-2|TRBV6-5|-
TGTGCCAGCAGTCAGGCCGGGGAGCTGTTTTTT
CASSQAGELFF
>-|TRBJ2-2|TRBV7-6|-
TGTGCCAGCAGCTTAACCGAGACCGGGGAGCTGTTTTTT
CASSLTETGELFF
>-|TRBJ2-3|TRBV13|TRBD2
TGTGCCAGCAGCTCACTAGCGGGTAGCACAGATACGCAGTATTTT
CASSSLAGSTDTQYF
>-|TRBJ2-1|TRBV6-1|TRBD1
TGTGCCAGCAGAGACTTCGGACAGGGAGTTAATGAGCAGTTCTTC
CASRDFGQGVNEQFF
>few|TRBJ1-6|TRBV9|TRBD1
TGTGCCAGCAGCACGACAGGGAATTCACCCCTCCACTTT
CASSTTGNSPLHF
>-|TRBJ2-5|TRBV18|TRBD2
TGTGCCAGCTCACCACCTGGTAGCGGGAGTAGGGAGACCCAGTACTTC
CASSPPGSGSRETQYF
>once|TRBJ2-5|TRBV10-2|TRBD2
TGCGCCAGCAGTCTCAGCGGGAAAGAGACCCAGTACTTC
CASSLSGKETQYF
>-|TRBJ1-4|TRBV9|TRBD1
TGTGCCAGCAGCAGACAGGGGGTTAATGAAAAACTGTTTTTT
CASSRQGVNEKLFF
>-|TRBJ1-5|TRBV28|-
TGTGCCAGCGGGCCGAATGTTCAGCCCCAGCATTTT
CASGPNVQPQHF
>-|TRBJ2-5|TRBV30|TRBD2
TGTGCCTGGAGTAGCGGGAGAGGGCAAGAGACCCAGTACTTC
CAWSSGRGQETQYF
>-|TRBJ1-2|TRBV14|-
TGTGCCAGCAGCCAAGGGCCGGGAACCTCCGACACCTTC
CASSQGPGTSDTF
>-|TRBJ2-7|TRBV6-1|TRBD1
TGTGCCAGCAGGCCGGACAGGGCCTACGAGCAGTACTTC
CASRPDRAYEQYF
>few|TRBJ2-5|TRBV30|TRBD2
TGTGCCTGGAACAGCGGGAGTGGAGAGACCCAGTACTTC
CAWNSGSGETQYF
>-|TRBJ2-1|TRBV4-2|TRBD2
TGTGCCAGCAGCCAAGATGCGGGAGGGCCCAATGAGCAGTTCTTC
CASSQDAGGPNEQFF
>-|TRBJ2-7|TRBV5-6|-
TGTGCCAGCAGCGATGACATATCCCTCTCCTACGAGCAGTACTTC
CASSDDISLSYEQYF
>-|TRBJ2-7|TRBV6-5|-
TGTGCCAGCAGTCCCACGACAGGCTACGAGCAGTACTTC
CASSPTTGYEQYF
>once|TRBJ2-5|TRBV5-1|-
TGCGCCAGCACCTGGGGGGGCCCCCAGGAGACCCAGTACTTC
CASTWGGPQETQYF
>-|TRBJ1-4|TRBV19|TRBD1
TGTGCCACTCGGGACAGTAAAAATGAAAAACTGTTTTTT
CATRDSKNEKLFF
>-|TRBJ2-5|TRBV7-9|TRBD1
TGTGCCAGCAGCTCCCGGACAGGGGGCCGGGAGACCCAGTACTTC
CASSSRTGGRETQYF
>-|TRBJ2-2|TRBV5-8|TRBD1
TGTGCCAGCAGCTGGCAGGGGGCGAACACCGGGGAGCTGTTTTTT
CASSWQGANTGELFF
>-|TRBJ2-1|TRBV10-3|-
TGTGCCATCAGTGAGTCTATAAATGAGCAGTTCTTC
CAISESINEQFF
>once|TRBJ2-2|TRBV6-1|-
TGTGCCACGGGGGTAGGTCCTACCGTCGCCGGGGAGCTGTTTTTT
CATGVGPTVAGELFF
>few|TRBJ2-5|TRBV5-4|-
TGTGCCAGCAGCCCCGGGGAGACTCAAGAGACCCAGTACTTC
CASSPGETQETQYF
>-|TRBJ1-1|TRBV30|-
TGTGCCAGCAGGCGAAATTGGAACACTGAAGCTTTCTTT
CASRRNWNTEAFF
>-|TRBJ2-7|TRBV7-9|-
TGTTCCAGCAGCACGGACAGTTACGAGCAGTACTTC
CSSSTDSYEQYF
>few|TRBJ2-1|TRBV7-3|TRBD1
TGTGCCAGCAGCTCGGGACAGGGACACAATGAGCAGTTCTTC
CASSSGQGHNEQFF
>-|TRBJ2-1|TRBV29-1|TRBD2
TGCAGCGTTCAGGGGCGGGAGGTCTATGAGCAGTTCTTC
CSVQGREVYEQFF
>-|TRBJ2-2|TRBV4-1|-
TGCGCCAGCAGTCACATCAACACCGGGGAGCTGTTTTTT
CASSHINTGELFF
>-|TRBJ1-2|TRBV5-1|TRBD1
TGCGCCAGCAGCGTGGGTCGGACAGGCCATGGCTACACCTTC
CASSVGRTGHGYTF
>-|TRBJ1-2|TRBV7-6|TRBD1
TGTGCCAGCAGCCCCGGGACAGGGGACGTTGGCTACACCTTC
CASSPGTGDVGYTF
>-|TRBJ2-3|TRBV30|-
TGTGCCTGGAGTGTACCAGGGAATTTGGATACGCAGTATTTT
CAWSVPGNLDTQYF
>-|TRBJ1-2|TRBV19|-
TGTGCCAGTAGTATGGGGCTACCGAGCCCCTATGGCTACACCTTC
CASSMGLPSPYGYTF
>-|TRBJ2-1|TRBV7-7|TRBD2
TGTGCCAGCAGCCCACTCCAGAGCGGGAGGGATGAGCAGTTCTTC
CASSPLQSGRDEQFF
>-|TRBJ1-1|TRBV30|-
TGTGCCCATGAACGGTGGACTGAAGCTTTCTTT
CAHERWTEAFF
>-|TRBJ1-1|TRBV5-4|-
TGTGCCAGCAGCGACCAGGGGTTGAACACTGAAGCTTTCTTT
CASSDQGLNTEAFF
>once|TRBJ2-3|TRBV23-1|TRBD2
TGCGCCAGAAAGTCGGGGGGAAGGGGCACAGATACGCAGTATTTT
CARKSGGRGTDTQYF
>-|TRBJ1-4|TRBV19|TRBD1
TGTGCCAGTAGTCGCCCGCCACAGGGGCGGGATGAAAAACTGTTTTTT
CASSRPPQGRDEKLFF
>-|TRBJ2-5|TRBV6-5|TRBD2
TGTGCCAGCACCTCGACTAGCGGGACAGAGACCCAGTACTTC
CASTSTSGTETQYF
>-|TRBJ2-7|TRBV5-1|TRBD1
TGCGCCAGCACCGACCATGGGCAGGGGGTCAGGGAGCAGTACTTC
CASTDHGQGVREQYF
>once|TRBJ2-1|TRBV19|TRBD2
TGTGCCAGTAGTATAGCTCGGACTAGCAGGGATGAGCAGTTCTTC
CASSIARTSRDEQFF
>-|TRBJ1-1|TRBV18|-
TGTGCCAGCTCACCAAAGCAGACAGCTCAGAGCCGTGAAGCTTTCTTT
CASSPKQTAQSREAFF
>-|TRBJ2-7|TRBV18|TRBD2
TGTGCCAGCTCACCCGCAATAGCGGGAGATGTATCCTACGAGCAGTACTTC
CASSPAIAGDVSYEQYF
>-|TRBJ2-7|TRBV28|-
TGTGCCAGCAGTTTGGAGACTAGTTTGTACGAGCAGTACTTC
CASSLETSLYEQYF
>-|TRBJ2-3|TRBV5-1|-
TGCGCCAGCAGCTTACCGACAGGTACCACAGATACGCAGTATTTT
CASSLPTGTTDTQYF
>-|TRBJ2-7|TRBV19|TRBD2
TGTGCCAGTGATGCAGGGAGGGGCGAGCAGTACTTC
CASDAGRGEQYF
>few|TRBJ1-4|TRBV6-5|-
TGTGCCAGCAGCCAACAGGGTAGGGGTGAAAAACTGTTTTTT
CASSQQGRGEKLFF
>-|TRBJ1-4|TRBV9|-
TGTGCCAGCAGCGGAAACCCGGGAGGAACTAATGAAAAACTGTTTTTT
CASSGNPGGTNEKLFF
>-|TRBJ1-5|TRBV27|-
TGTGCCAGCAGTTTATATTCCAGCGGGAGGAACCAGCCCCAGCATTTT
CASSLYSSGRNQPQHF
>-|TRBJ2-6|TRBV7-9|TRBD1
TGTGCCAGCAGCTTGTCCGGGACAGGGCTTTCTGGGGCCAACGTCCTGACTTTC
CASSLSGTGLSGANVLTF
>-|TRBJ2-5|TRBV27|-
TGTGCCAGCAGTTTACTATCCCCTATGGAGACCCAGTACTTC
CASSLLSPMETQYF
>-|TRBJ2-7|TRBV18|-
TGTGCCAGCTCACCTGTATCCCAGGGGCTTCTCGGGGAGCAGTACTTC
CASSPVSQGLLGEQYF
>-|TRBJ1-6|TRBV2|-
TGTGCCAGCACAGGACAGAGCTCCTATAATTCACCCCTCCACTTT
CASTGQSSYNSPLHF
>-|TRBJ1-1|TRBV4-1|TRBD1
TGCGCCAGCAGCCAAGATCTTGGGACAGGAAAGAACACTGAAGCTTTCTTT
CASSQDLGTGKNTEAFF
>-|TRBJ2-1|TRBV5-1|TRBD2
TGCGCCAGCAGCGTTAGCGGGACGGGCTACAATGAGCAGTTCTTC
CASSVSGTGYNEQFF